The clone carrying this T cell receptor (beta chain) occurred once. The source of the sample is a study of CD8 T cells in Susac syndrome. The RNA input was 0.5 to 1 ug, and it was reverse transcribed with random hexamers. A multiplex approach, immunoSEQ multiplex PCR, amplified TCR beta CDR3 across 54 Vbeta and 13 Jbeta. One entry per CDR3 protein, called by TCRdb with MiXCR from the immunoSEQ multiplex PCR reads. The table lists some 260,000 distinct CDR3 sequences, approximately 92% of them singletons. The specimen was CD4+ T cells from PBMCs. The clonotype comes from a human donor with multiple sclerosis.

In DNA, the CDR3 is TGCAGTGCCCTCGCTTCGGGGGGCTGGGAGACCCAGTACTTC. Amino acids: CSALASGGWETQYF. This sequence joins TRBV20-1 and TRBJ2-5; a possible D gene is TRBD2 (7 bases). The V end was cut by 6 bases, the J end by 5 bases, with 19 bases between. CDR1 is DFQATT and CDR2 is SNEGSKA in the germline V gene (reference sequence). The CDR3 has 14 residues.